This record concerns one T cell receptor (beta chain) sequence. Its specificity is not known. These data are taken from a study of cytomegalovirus exposure and HLA in healthy donors. Study details: In an earlier analysis, around 100 million unique TCR beta sequences were found from some 200 million T cells.

Study findings and constraints: It is likely that the observed cluster of highly shared sequence variants was a sequencing artifact. HLA allele associations emerged for 15,000 to 20,000 TCR beta sequences in a later analysis, at 0.05 false discovery rate.

There are 15 residues in the CDR3. CDR1 is SGHRS, CDR2 YFSETQ, per germline. The ends were cut back, 6 bases at V and 2 bases at J, with 16 bases in the middle. The PCR used 60 Vbeta and 13 Jbeta primers. Profiling relied on immunoSEQ multiplex PCR, and the TCRdb table lists in-frame clones only, not all of them. The sample includes 99,000 or so clones, around 86% of them seen just once. The rearrangement uses TRBV5-1 and TRBJ2-3; D possibly corresponds to TRBD2 (6 bases). Input material: PBMCs. The TCR was taken from a young man in good health and CMV-seropositive. This CDR3 reads CASNPTGGPTDTQYF. In DNA, the CDR3 is TGCGCCAGCAACCCGACTGGAGGGCCCACAGATACGCAGTATTTT.